This T cell receptor (beta chain) was observed in a study of T cell changes during pregnancy in multiple sclerosis. In germline, CDR1 is SGHRS, CDR2 YFSETQ. The CDR3 has 15 residues. V lost 3 bases and J lost 0; bases outside the gene matches: 2. This table comes from immunoSEQ multiplex PCR, and its TCRdb copy is limited to in-frame clones, with some not included. The data contain around 100,000 clones, approximately 91% of them singletons. Note on this clone: Other nucleotide sequences from this sample produce the same CDR3.

This TCR was recovered from a female donor with multiple sclerosis, enrolled in a pregnancy study. The specimen was peripheral blood, collected in the second trimester of pregnancy. The chain links TRBV5-1 to TRBJ2-1; 8 nucleotides line up with TRBD1. In DNA, the CDR3 is TGCGCCAGCAGCTCTACAGGGGGCTCCTACAATGAGCAGTTCTTC. Amino acids: CASSSTGGSYNEQFF.